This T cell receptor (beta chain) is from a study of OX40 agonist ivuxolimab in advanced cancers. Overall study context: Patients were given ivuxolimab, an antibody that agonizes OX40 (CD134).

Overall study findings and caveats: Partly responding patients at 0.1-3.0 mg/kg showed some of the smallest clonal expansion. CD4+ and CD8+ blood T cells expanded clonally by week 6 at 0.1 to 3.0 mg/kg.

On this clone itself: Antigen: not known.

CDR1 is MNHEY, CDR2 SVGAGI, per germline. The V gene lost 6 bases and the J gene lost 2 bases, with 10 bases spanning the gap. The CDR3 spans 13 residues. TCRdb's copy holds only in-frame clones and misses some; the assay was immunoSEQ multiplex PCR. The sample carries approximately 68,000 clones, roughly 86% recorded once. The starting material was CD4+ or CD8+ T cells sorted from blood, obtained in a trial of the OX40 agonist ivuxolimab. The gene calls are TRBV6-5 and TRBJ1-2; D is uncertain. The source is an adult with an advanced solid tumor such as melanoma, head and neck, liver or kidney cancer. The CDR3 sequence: CASSTPGNYGYTF. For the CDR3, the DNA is TGTGCCAGCAGCACTCCCGGGAACTATGGCTACACCTTC.